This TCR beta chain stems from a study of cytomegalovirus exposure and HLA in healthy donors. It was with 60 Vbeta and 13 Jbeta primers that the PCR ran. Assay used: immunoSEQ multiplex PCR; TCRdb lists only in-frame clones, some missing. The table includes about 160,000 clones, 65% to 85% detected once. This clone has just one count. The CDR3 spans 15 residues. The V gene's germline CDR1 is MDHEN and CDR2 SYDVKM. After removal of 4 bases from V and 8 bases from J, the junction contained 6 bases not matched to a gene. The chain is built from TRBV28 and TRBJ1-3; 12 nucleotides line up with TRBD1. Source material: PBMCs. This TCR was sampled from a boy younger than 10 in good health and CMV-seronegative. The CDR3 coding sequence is TGTGCCAGCAGTTGGGACAGGGGGCTGGTTGACACCATATATTTT. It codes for CASSWDRGLVDTIYF.